This TCR beta chain was identified during a study of blood T cell repertoires in COVID-19. This CDR3 is built from 11 residues. Trimming removed 5 bases from V and 5 bases from J, with 6 bases in between. Germline loops: CDR1 MNHEY, CDR2 SVGEGT. The protocol was immunoSEQ multiplex PCR, while the TCRdb copy is restricted to in-frame clones and leaves out a portion. Of 100,000 to 150,000 clones listed, about 77% were seen once; the top ten hold about 25%. Sequencing was performed on peripheral blood. The receptor was derived from a human donor in a cohort sampled during active COVID-19. This chain uses TRBV6-2 or TRBV6-3 with TRBJ2-5, with D hard to call. CDR3 sequence reads: CASSTDETQYF. DNA of the CDR3: TGTGCCAGCAGTACTGATGAGACCCAGTACTTC.